This T cell receptor (beta chain) was observed in a study of graft-versus-host responses after intestinal transplantation. Overall study findings and caveats: Early post-transplant HvG declines tracked with peak circulating GvH clone levels. The marrow of recipients harbored GvH clones, and ileum or blood showed some of them first.

Worth noting for this clone: The antigen remains unidentified.

The CDR3 consists of 15 residues. Trimming took 1 base from V and 1 from J, leaving 10 bases between them. CDR1 and CDR2 (germline): SGHVS, FNYEAQ. Generated by immunoSEQ multiplex PCR, the TCRdb table keeps only in-frame clones and is missing some. The sample yields tens of thousands of clones, 80% to 90% seen once. The receptor was derived from a human patient who received an intestinal transplant, so some T cells may come from the graft donor. The gene calls are TRBV7-6 and TRBJ1-1; D perhaps matches TRBD1 (6 bases). Sequences were derived from PBMCs, sampled 26 days after transplant. CDR3 region: CASSLGPGANTEAFF. The CDR3 bases are TGTGCCAGCAGCTTAGGGCCAGGGGCGAACACTGAAGCTTTCTTT.